What follows is one T cell receptor (beta chain) and its context. The target antigen is unknown. With 60 Vbeta and 13 Jbeta primers, the PCR was carried out. In the study's own analysis: A follow-up analysis tallied tens of millions of unique TCR beta chains, some 9.9 million shared. Profiled with immunoSEQ multiplex PCR; TCRdb holds only in-frame clones, not every one. D and trimming come from the DNA, and the V and J calls and clone size come from that table. The data hold 120,000 to 150,000 clones, with around three quarters observed a single time. This sample is drawn from a study of cytomegalovirus exposure and HLA in healthy donors. Regarding the study as a whole: The classifier, whose performance was assessed in both the original and validation cohorts, reportedly diagnosed cytomegalovirus status with high specificity and sensitivity. Researchers catalogued some 160 TCR beta chains as cytomegalovirus-associated. In a later analysis, V- and J-gene trimming of beta chains associated with a DCLRE1C missense variant, replicated independently.

J was trimmed by 8 bases and V by 3 bases; bases with no gene match: 7. The CDR3 has 15 residues. The V gene's germline CDR1 is SNHLY and CDR2 FYNNEI. The sequence was collected from a woman in her 40s in good health and CMV-seropositive. The material sequenced was PBMCs. The gene calls are TRBV2 and TRBJ2-1, with 10 bases fitting TRBD1. This CDR3 is CASSDWDRGSDEQFF. The CDR3 DNA is TGTGCCAGCAGTGATTGGGACAGGGGATCTGATGAGCAGTTCTTC. Together with reference TRBV2 and TRBJ2-1, the CDR3 gives the full variable domain: EPEVTQTPSHQVTQMGQEVILRCVPISNHLYFYWYRQILGQKVEFLVSFYNNEISEKSEIFDDQFSVERPDGSNFTLKIRSTKLEDSAMYFCASSDWDRGSDEQFFGPGTRLTVL.